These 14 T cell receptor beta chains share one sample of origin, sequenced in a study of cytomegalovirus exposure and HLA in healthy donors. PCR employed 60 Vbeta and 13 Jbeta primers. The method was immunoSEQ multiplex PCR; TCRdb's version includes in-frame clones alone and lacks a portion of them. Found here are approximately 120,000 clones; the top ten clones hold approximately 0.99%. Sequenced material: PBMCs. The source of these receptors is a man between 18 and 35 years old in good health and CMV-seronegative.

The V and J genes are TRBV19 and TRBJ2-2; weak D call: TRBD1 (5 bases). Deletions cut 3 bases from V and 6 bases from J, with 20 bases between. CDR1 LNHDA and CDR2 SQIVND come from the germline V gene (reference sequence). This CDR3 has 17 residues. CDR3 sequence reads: CASSMTLAGFTAGELFF. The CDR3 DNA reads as TGTGCCAGTAGTATGACTCTGGCAGGGTTCACCGCCGGGGAGCTGTTTTTT.

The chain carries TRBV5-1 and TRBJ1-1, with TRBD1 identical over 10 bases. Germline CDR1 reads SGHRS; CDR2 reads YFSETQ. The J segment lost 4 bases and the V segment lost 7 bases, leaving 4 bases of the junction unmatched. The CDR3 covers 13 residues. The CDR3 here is CASAGTGVTEAFF. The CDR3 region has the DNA TGCGCCAGCGCGGGGACAGGGGTCACTGAAGCTTTCTTT.

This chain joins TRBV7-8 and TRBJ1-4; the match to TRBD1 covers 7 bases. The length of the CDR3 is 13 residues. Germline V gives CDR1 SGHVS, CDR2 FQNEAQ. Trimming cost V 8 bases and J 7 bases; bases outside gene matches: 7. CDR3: CASSWQGGEKLFF. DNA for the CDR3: TGTGCCAGCTCCTGGCAGGGGGGTGAAAAACTGTTTTTT.

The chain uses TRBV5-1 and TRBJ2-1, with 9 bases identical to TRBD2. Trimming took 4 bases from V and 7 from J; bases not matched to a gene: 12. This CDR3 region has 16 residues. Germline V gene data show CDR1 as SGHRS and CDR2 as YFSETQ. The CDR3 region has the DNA TGCGCCAGCAGCCCTCGGGGTAGCGGGAGTCTAAATGAGCAGTTCTTC. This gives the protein CASSPRGSGSLNEQFF. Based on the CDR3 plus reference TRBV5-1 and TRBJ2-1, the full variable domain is KAGVTQTPRYLIKTRGQQVTLSCSPISGHRSVSWYQQTPGQGLQFLFEYFSETQRNKGNFPGRFSGRQFSNSRSEMNVSTLELGDSALYLCASSPRGSGSLNEQFFGPGTRLTVL.

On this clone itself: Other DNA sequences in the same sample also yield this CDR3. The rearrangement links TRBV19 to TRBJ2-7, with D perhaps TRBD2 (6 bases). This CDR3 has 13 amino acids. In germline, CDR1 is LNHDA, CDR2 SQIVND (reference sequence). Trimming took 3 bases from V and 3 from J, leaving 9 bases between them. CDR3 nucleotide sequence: TGTGCCAGTAGTATCGGGACTGACTACGAGCAGTACTTC. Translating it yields CASSIGTDYEQYF.

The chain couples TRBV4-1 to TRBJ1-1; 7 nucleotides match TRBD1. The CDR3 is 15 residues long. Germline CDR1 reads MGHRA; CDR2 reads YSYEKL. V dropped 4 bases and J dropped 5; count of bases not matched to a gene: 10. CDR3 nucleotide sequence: TGCGCCAGCAGCCCCCCGACAGGGTGGTTGACTGAAGCTTTCTTT. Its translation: CASSPPTGWLTEAFF.

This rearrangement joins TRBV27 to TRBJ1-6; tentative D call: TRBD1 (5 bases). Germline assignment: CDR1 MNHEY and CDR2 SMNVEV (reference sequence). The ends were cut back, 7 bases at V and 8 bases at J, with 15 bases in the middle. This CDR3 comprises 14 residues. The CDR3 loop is CASMLQGKDSPLHF. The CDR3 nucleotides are TGTGCCAGCATGCTCCAGGGTAAGGATTCACCCCTCCACTTT.

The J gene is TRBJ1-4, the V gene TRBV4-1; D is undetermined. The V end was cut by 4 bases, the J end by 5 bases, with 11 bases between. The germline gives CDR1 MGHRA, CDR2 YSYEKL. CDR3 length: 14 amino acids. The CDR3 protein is CASSLRENNEKLFF. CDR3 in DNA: TGCGCCAGCAGCCTCCGGGAAAACAATGAAAAACTGTTTTTT.

The CDR3 coding sequence is TGCGCCAGCATTTTCCCCAAACTGACCTACGAGCAGTACTTC. This encodes CASIFPKLTYEQYF. The chain employs TRBV23-1 and TRBJ2-7; D unclear. TRBV23-1 has ORF status, its function being uncertain. The CDR3 consists of 14 residues. The V and J ends lost 7 bases and 2 bases respectively, with 15 bases between them.

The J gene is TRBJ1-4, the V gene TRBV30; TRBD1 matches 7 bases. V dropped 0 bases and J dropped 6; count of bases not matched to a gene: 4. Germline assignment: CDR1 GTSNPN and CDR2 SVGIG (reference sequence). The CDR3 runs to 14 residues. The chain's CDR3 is CAWSVVQGDEKLFF. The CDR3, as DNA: TGTGCCTGGAGTGTTGTTCAGGGGGATGAAAAACTGTTTTTT.

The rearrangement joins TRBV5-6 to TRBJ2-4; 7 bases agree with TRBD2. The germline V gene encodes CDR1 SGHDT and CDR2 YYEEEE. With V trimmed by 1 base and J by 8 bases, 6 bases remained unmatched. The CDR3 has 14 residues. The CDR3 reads CASSLQPRGDIQYF. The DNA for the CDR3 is TGTGCCAGCAGCTTGCAACCCCGGGGGGACATTCAGTACTTC.

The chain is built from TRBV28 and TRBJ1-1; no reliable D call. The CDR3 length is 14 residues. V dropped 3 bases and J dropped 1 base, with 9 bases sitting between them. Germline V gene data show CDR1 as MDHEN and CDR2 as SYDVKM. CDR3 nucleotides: TGTGCCAGCAGTTTTACTACCCGGAACACTGAAGCTTTCTTT. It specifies CASSFTTRNTEAFF.

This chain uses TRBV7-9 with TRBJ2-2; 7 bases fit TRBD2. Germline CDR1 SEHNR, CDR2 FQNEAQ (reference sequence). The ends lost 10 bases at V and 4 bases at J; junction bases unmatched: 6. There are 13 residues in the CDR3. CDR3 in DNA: TGTGCCACCCGGCGGGGGTCCACCGGGGAGCTGTTTTTT. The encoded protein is CATRRGSTGELFF.

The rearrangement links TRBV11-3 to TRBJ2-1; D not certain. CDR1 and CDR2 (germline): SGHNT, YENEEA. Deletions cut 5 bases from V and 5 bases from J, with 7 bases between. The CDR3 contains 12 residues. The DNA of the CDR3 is TGTGCCAGCAGCCACTTAAACAATGAGCAGTTCTTC. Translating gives CASSHLNNEQFF.